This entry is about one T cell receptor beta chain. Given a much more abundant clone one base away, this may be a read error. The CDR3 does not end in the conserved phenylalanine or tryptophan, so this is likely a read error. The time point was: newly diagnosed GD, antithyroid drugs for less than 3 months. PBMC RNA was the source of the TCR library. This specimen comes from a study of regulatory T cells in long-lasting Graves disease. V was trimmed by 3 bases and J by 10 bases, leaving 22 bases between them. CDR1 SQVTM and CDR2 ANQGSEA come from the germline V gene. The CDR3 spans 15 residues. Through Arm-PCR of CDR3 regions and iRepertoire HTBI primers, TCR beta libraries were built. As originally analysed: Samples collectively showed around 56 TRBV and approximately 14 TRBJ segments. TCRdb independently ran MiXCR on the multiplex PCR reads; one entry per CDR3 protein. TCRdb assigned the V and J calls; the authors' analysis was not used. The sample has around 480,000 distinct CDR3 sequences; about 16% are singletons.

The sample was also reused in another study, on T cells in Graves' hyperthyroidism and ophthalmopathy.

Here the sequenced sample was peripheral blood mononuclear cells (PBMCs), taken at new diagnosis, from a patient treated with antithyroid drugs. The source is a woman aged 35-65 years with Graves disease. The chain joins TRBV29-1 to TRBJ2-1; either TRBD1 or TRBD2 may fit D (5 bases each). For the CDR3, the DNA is TGCAGCGTTGACAAAGAACGGGGACGCTTCGGCGAGCAGTTCCTC. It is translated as CSVDKERGRFGEQFL.